One sample yielded the 15 T cell receptor beta chains listed below, sequenced in a study of blood T cells in healthy people across ages. Next came a second PCR, run for about 6 to 12 cycles, which used a sample-barcoded 5' primer along with a J-beta primer mix. TCRdb processed the 5' RACE reads anew with MiXCR; each CDR3 protein has one entry. The table records hundreds of thousands of distinct CDR3 sequences, roughly 20% of them present only once. Sequences were obtained from blood. The receptors come from a man between 65 and 85 years old in good health.

This clonotype was detected only a few times. The junction differs from germline at one of its ends, possibly a read error. The V call is TRBV11-2, the J call TRBJ1-2; no clear D gene. CDR1 and CDR2 from the germline V gene are SGHAT and FQNNGV. The CDR3 loop spans 14 amino acids. The CDR3 reads CASSLNGVNHGYTF. The CDR3, as DNA: TGTGCCAGCAGCTTGAACGGGGTTAACCATGGCTACACCTTC.

V and J are TRBV15 and TRBJ2-5; D is unresolved. This CDR3 has 14 amino acids. Germline-derived CDR1 and CDR2 are LNHNV and YYDKDF (reference sequence). Trimming cost V 0 bases and J 4 bases, with 9 bases left between them. CDR3 sequence (DNA): TGTGCCACCAGCAGAGATAGGGTCACAGAGACCCAGTACTTC. Translating it yields CATSRDRVTETQYF. The full variable domain, completed using reference TRBV15 and TRBJ2-5, is DAMVIQNPRYQVTQFGKPVTLSCSQTLNHNVMYWYQQKSSQAPKLLFHYYDKDFNNEADTPDNFQSRRPNTSFCFLDIRSPGLGDTAMYLCATSRDRVTETQYFGPGTRLLVL.

There are a few counts of this clonotype. The V and J genes are TRBV20-1 and TRBJ2-2; TRBD1 agrees at 7 bases. CDR3 size: 16 residues. The germline gives CDR1 DFQATT, CDR2 SNEGSKA (reference sequence). Trimming removed 0 bases from V and 7 bases from J; junction bases left unmatched: 11. CDR3 in amino acids: CSARDYLTGTGGELFF. CDR3 DNA sequence: TGCAGTGCTAGAGATTACCTGACAGGGACCGGCGGGGAGCTGTTTTTT.

This clonotype was counted only a few times. The V and J genes are TRBV19 and TRBJ2-5, with 9 bases matching TRBD1. The trim removed 5 bases at V and 4 bases at J, leaving 8 bases unmatched. Per the germline V gene, CDR1 is LNHDA and CDR2 is SQIVND (reference sequence). The CDR3 sequence is 15 residues long. The CDR3 here is CASSDRGKGRETQYF. The CDR3 coding sequence is TGTGCCAGTAGTGACAGGGGGAAAGGTAGAGAGACCCAGTACTTC.

This sequence joins TRBV7-9 and TRBJ2-7, with D perhaps being TRBD1 or TRBD2 (5 bases each). Germline assignment: CDR1 SEHNR and CDR2 FQNEAQ (reference sequence). The V end was cut by 1 base, the J end by 5 bases, with 9 bases between. This CDR3 has 13 amino acids. Here the CDR3 reads CASSLGGVDEQYF. The CDR3 coding sequence is TGTGCCAGCAGCTTAGGAGGGGTCGACGAGCAGTACTTC.

The rearrangement links TRBV5-1 to TRBJ2-5, with a weak D call TRBD2 (5 bases). This CDR3 is 14 amino acids long. The V gene lost 3 bases and the J gene lost 0 bases, with 9 bases spanning the gap. CDR1 SGHRS and CDR2 YFSETQ come from the germline V gene. The CDR3 nucleotides are TGCGCCAGCAGCTACGGACTCGACCAAGAGACCCAGTACTTC. Residues: CASSYGLDQETQYF. Filled out from reference TRBV5-1 and TRBJ2-5, the complete variable domain reads KAGVTQTPRYLIKTRGQQVTLSCSPISGHRSVSWYQQTPGQGLQFLFEYFSETQRNKGNFPGRFSGRQFSNSRSEMNVSTLELGDSALYLCASSYGLDQETQYFGPGTRLLVL.

This clonotype was seen ten or more times. The chain is built from TRBV24-1 and TRBJ2-7, with TRBD1 matching 10 bases. Per the germline V gene, CDR1 is KGHDR and CDR2 is SFDVKD. V lost 3 bases, J lost 5 bases, and 9 bases stayed unmatched. The CDR3 is made up of 16 amino acids. CDR3 DNA: TGTGCCACCAGTGATCCCACGGACAGGGGGTCCAACGAGCAGTACTTC. It specifies CATSDPTDRGSNEQYF.

This clonotype was counted a few times. This chain links TRBV2 with TRBJ2-5; 10 bases fit TRBD1. Near its end, the DNA agrees better with TRBJ2-7, so the J call may be wrong. The CDR3 runs to 15 residues. CDR1 is SNHLY and CDR2 is FYNNEI in the germline V gene. The CDR3 DNA sequence: TGTGCCAGCAGCAAGGGGGACAGGGGCTACTACGAGCAGTACTTC. Protein product: CASSKGDRGYYEQYF.

The chain has TRBV9 and TRBJ2-3; D not resolved. Germline CDR1 is SGDLS and CDR2 is YYNGEE. V lost 0 bases to trimming and J lost 6 bases, with 8 bases between them. The CDR3 contains 13 residues. In DNA form, the CDR3 reads TGTGCCAGCAGCGTAGGGGGTCGGGATACGCAGTATTTT. Its protein product is CASSVGGRDTQYF.

The chain uses TRBV5-1 and TRBJ2-2; D is ambiguous. Per the germline V gene, CDR1 is SGHRS and CDR2 is YFSETQ. The CDR3 is 14 residues long. The V gene lost 3 bases and the J gene lost 5 bases, with 11 bases spanning the gap. The CDR3 loop reads CASSSFSGTGELFF. The CDR3 nucleotides read TGCGCCAGCAGCTCATTCTCCGGGACCGGGGAGCTGTTTTTT.

The chain joins TRBV20-1 to TRBJ2-1, with TRBD2 matching 13 bases. The germline V gene encodes CDR1 DFQATT and CDR2 SNEGSKA (reference sequence). V lost 4 bases, J lost 8 bases, and 8 bases stayed unmatched. There are 15 residues in the CDR3. Here the CDR3 reads CSATPGLAGRDEQFF. The CDR3 DNA follows: TGCAGTGCTACTCCGGGACTAGCGGGACGAGATGAGCAGTTCTTC.

The rearrangement links TRBV20-1 to TRBJ2-1; a weak D match, TRBD2 (6 bases). Germline values: CDR1 DFQATT, CDR2 SNEGSKA (reference sequence). V was cut by 1 base and J by 6 bases, with 7 bases left in between. The CDR3 totals 12 residues. The CDR3 DNA reads TGCAGTGCTAGAGGGAGGGCCAATGAGCAGTTCTTC. Its protein is CSARGRANEQFF.

This clonotype came up once. The chain recombines TRBV19 with TRBJ1-2; D not certain. V was cut by 0 bases and J by 5 bases, with 10 bases left in between. CDR3 length equals 14 residues. From germline, CDR1 is LNHDA and CDR2 SQIVND (reference sequence). CDR3 loop: CASSIDRGSYGYTF. The CDR3 bases are TGTGCCAGTAGTATAGATCGGGGTTCTTATGGCTACACCTTC.

In this sample, this clonotype turned up a few times. J is TRBJ2-1 and V is TRBV11-2; D unresolved. The CDR3 extends over 14 amino acids. V lost 2 bases and J lost 5, with 10 bases in between. Per germline, CDR1 SGHAT and CDR2 FQNNGV. The CDR3 loop reads CASSLPRNHNEQFF. CDR3 nucleotides: TGTGCCAGCAGCTTACCGAGGAACCACAATGAGCAGTTCTTC.

This clonotype was detected a few times. The chain recombines TRBV4-2 with TRBJ2-7; TRBD1 aligns across 9 bases. The CDR3 is 15 amino acids. V trimming: 1 base; J trimming: 0 bases; junction bases outside the gene matches: 1. From germline, CDR1 is LGHNA and CDR2 YNFKEQ. The CDR3 sequence: CASSQVGQGSYEQYF. CDR3 nucleotides: TGTGCCAGCAGCCAAGTGGGACAGGGCTCCTACGAGCAGTACTTC.